A selection of T cell receptor beta chains follows, all from one sample in a study of PD-L1 blockade in urothelial cancer. Clones were sequenced by immunoSEQ multiplex PCR, and TCRdb holds only the in-frame ones, with some missing. The sample consists of tens of thousands of clones, 84% of them appearing once. The starting material was PBMCs, obtained around atezolizumab (anti-PD-L1) treatment. Receptor source: a man aged 55 to 69 with urothelial cancer. Both conserved end residues are part of each CDR3. The D gene is left open where the match is weak. Expanded clones are given a class, and other clones once, few, many or no size at all.

>TRBJ2-3|TRBD1|TRBV7-2|NA
TGTGCCAGCAGCTCTTCCCGACAGGGGACAAATACGCAGTATTTT
CASSSSRQGTNTQYF
>TRBJ1-2|TRBD1|TRBV6-6|NA
TGTGCCAGCAGTTACTCAGCTGACAGGGGATTTGACTACACCTTC
CASSYSADRGFDYTF
>TRBJ1-1|NA|TRBV7-2|once
TGTGCCAGCAGCCCTAACGGACTGAGGAACACTGAAGCTTTCTTT
CASSPNGLRNTEAFF
>TRBJ1-2|TRBD1|TRBV19|NA
TGTGCCAGTAGTCCCCGAGTAGGACAGGGTAATTATGGCTACACCTTC
CASSPRVGQGNYGYTF
>TRBJ1-2|NA|TRBV28|NA
TGTGCCAGCAGTGGGCAGTTCGATGGCTACACCTTC
CASSGQFDGYTF
>TRBJ1-3|NA|TRBV5-1|NA
TGCGCCAGCAGCTTGGGGCCCGGAGAACAAGCTGGAAACACCATATATTTT
CASSLGPGEQAGNTIYF
>TRBJ1-2|TRBD1|TRBV28|NA
TGTGCCAGCAGTCGACAGGGTCTCATTAACTATGGCTACACCTTC
CASSRQGLINYGYTF
>TRBJ2-2|TRBD2|TRBV7-3|NA
TGTGCCAGCAGCCGACCCTCTAGCGGGAGGGGGACCGGGGAGCTGTTTTTT
CASSRPSSGRGTGELFF
>TRBJ2-3|TRBD1|TRBV11-1|NA
TGTGCCAGCAGCTTAGTAAGCCGGACAGGGGGCACAGATACGCAGTATTTT
CASSLVSRTGGTDTQYF
>TRBJ2-2|TRBD2|TRBV18|NA
TGTGCCAGCTCACCGGCGGTAGCGGGAGGGCAAGGACTCACCGGGGAGCTGTTTTTT
CASSPAVAGGQGLTGELFF
>TRBJ2-3|TRBD2|TRBV7-2|once
TGTGCCAGCAGCTCCAGGGCTAGCGGGAGGGCTGATACGCAGTATTTT
CASSSRASGRADTQYF
>TRBJ1-2|TRBD1|TRBV10-3|NA
TGTGCCATCACCCAGGGACAGCGTTCTAACTATGGCTACACCTTC
CAITQGQRSNYGYTF
>TRBJ2-7|NA|TRBV27|NA
TGTGCCAGCAGTCCGGCCCCCACAGGGAAAGAGCAGTACTTC
CASSPAPTGKEQYF
>TRBJ1-2|TRBD1|TRBV5-1|few
TGCGCCAGCAGCTTGGAGGGACAGGTTAACTATGGCTACACCTTC
CASSLEGQVNYGYTF
>TRBJ2-7|TRBD1|TRBV7-6|NA
TGTGCCAGCAGATCCCGGGACAGGGTGTCCTACGAGCAGTACTTC
CASRSRDRVSYEQYF
>TRBJ1-6|NA|TRBV14|NA
TGTGCCAGCAGCCACAGGGCCTATAATTCACCCCTCCACTTT
CASSHRAYNSPLHF
>TRBJ1-5|NA|TRBV6-5|few
TGTGCCAGCAGTTACAGGGGGAGCAATCAGCCCCAGCATTTT
CASSYRGSNQPQHF
>TRBJ2-7|NA|TRBV21-1|NA
TGTGCCAGCAGCAAAGCGCGGGGACAGGGGGTTTGCGAGCAGTACTTC
CASSKARGQGVCEQYF
>TRBJ2-1|TRBD2|TRBV11-2|medium-sized
TGTGCCAGCAGCAATCTACTAGCGGGAGGGCCAAGACTGTTCTTC
CASSNLLAGGPRLFF
>TRBJ2-7|NA|TRBV5-6|NA
TGTGCCAGCAGCTTGATAGGACAGAGTACCTACGAGCAGTACTTC
CASSLIGQSTYEQYF
>TRBJ1-2|NA|TRBV7-2|NA
TGTGCCAGCAGCCCCTATGGAGCTAACTATGGCTACACCTTC
CASSPYGANYGYTF
>TRBJ1-2|TRBD1|TRBV6-1|once
TGTGCCAGCAGTGAAGGGGGGGGACAGGGGTATGGCTACACCTTC
CASSEGGGQGYGYTF
>TRBJ1-1|TRBD1|TRBV7-9|NA
TGTGCCAGCAGCCCACTACTTGACAGGGGGCTGAGGACTGAAGCTTTCTTT
CASSPLLDRGLRTEAFF
>TRBJ2-7|NA|TRBV13|NA
TGTGCCAGCAGCTTAGGGGTCCCGACCGGGACTTACTACGAGCAGTACTTC
CASSLGVPTGTYYEQYF
>TRBJ1-2|TRBD1|TRBV9|NA
TGTGCCAGCAGCGCGCCCCGACAGGGGAACTATGGCTACACCTTC
CASSAPRQGNYGYTF
>TRBJ2-7|NA|TRBV5-1|NA
TGCGCCAGCAGCTTTACAGCTACCTACGAGCAGTACTTC
CASSFTATYEQYF
>TRBJ2-1|TRBD2|TRBV10-2|NA
TGCGCCAGCAAGAGCGGGGATTACAATGAGCAGTTCTTC
CASKSGDYNEQFF
>TRBJ2-3|TRBD2|TRBV9|NA
TGTGCCAGCAGCATACTAGCGGCTAGCACAGATACGCAGTATTTT
CASSILAASTDTQYF
>TRBJ2-5|TRBD2|TRBV6-5|NA
TGTGCCAGCAGTTACGGACTAGCGGAAGAGACCCAGTACTTC
CASSYGLAEETQYF
>TRBJ2-7|NA|TRBV5-3|NA
TGTGCCAGAAGCTTTCAGGTCTACGAGCAGTACTTC
CARSFQVYEQYF
>TRBJ1-3|NA|TRBV6-1|NA
TGTGCCAGCAGTGAAAGCGGTTCAGGGAGGAACACCATATATTTT
CASSESGSGRNTIYF
>TRBJ1-5|NA|TRBV10-3|NA
TGTGCCACCACGCGGAGGGAAGGGGATCAGCCCCAGCATTTT
CATTRREGDQPQHF
>TRBJ1-6|TRBD1|TRBV5-1|NA
TGCGCCAGCAGCTTGGAGGGACAGGGGGTTTCACCCCTCCACTTT
CASSLEGQGVSPLHF
>TRBJ1-1|NA|TRBV7-9|NA
TGTGCCAGCAGCCCCAAGTTGGGGGGGCTTACTGAAGCTTTCTTT
CASSPKLGGLTEAFF
>TRBJ2-7|TRBD2|TRBV5-1|NA
TGCGCCAGCACGCTAGCGGGAGGTATTCGCGAGCAGTACTTC
CASTLAGGIREQYF
>TRBJ2-1|TRBD1|TRBV11-3|once
TGTGCCTCCGGGACAGGGGGTCATGAGCAGTTCTTC
CASGTGGHEQFF
>TRBJ1-5|NA|TRBV28|NA
TGTGCCAGCACTGGCCCCCCGGGGGACAATCAGCCCCAGCATTTT
CASTGPPGDNQPQHF
>TRBJ1-1|NA|TRBV6-5|NA
TGTGCCAGCAGTTACGGGGGGGCAGGAGGGGAAACTGAAGCTTTCTTT
CASSYGGAGGETEAFF
>TRBJ1-1|TRBD1|TRBV10-1|NA
TGCGCCAGCAGTCCCGGACAGGGTGAAGCTTTCTTT
CASSPGQGEAFF
>TRBJ2-1|TRBD2|TRBV19|NA
TGTGCCAGTCGGACTAGCGGGGGTGAGCAGTTCTTC
CASRTSGGEQFF
>TRBJ2-7|TRBD2|TRBV7-2|NA
TGTGCCAGCAGCTTAAGTATGATAGCGGGTCTTGGTGGACGCTACGAGCAGTACTTC
CASSLSMIAGLGGRYEQYF
>TRBJ2-1|NA|TRBV7-2|NA
TGTGCCAGCAGCCCGTACGGGAGTTCATCCTACAATGAGCAGTTCTTC
CASSPYGSSSYNEQFF
>TRBJ1-4|NA|TRBV5-1|once
TGCGCCAGCAGCCCCAGGGGATTTGCAACTAATGAAAAACTGTTTTTT
CASSPRGFATNEKLFF
>TRBJ1-2|TRBD1|TRBV28|NA
TGTGCCAGCAGACCCACAGGGGTTGATGGCTACACCTTC
CASRPTGVDGYTF
>TRBJ1-5|NA|TRBV29-1|NA
TGCAGCGTTGTAGTGGCGGGGGGAAGCAATCAGCCCCAGCATTTT
CSVVVAGGSNQPQHF
>TRBJ2-7|TRBD1|TRBV7-8|NA
TGTGCCAGCAGCTTCGATGGGACAGGGTGGGTCTACGAGCAGTACTTC
CASSFDGTGWVYEQYF
>TRBJ1-1|NA|TRBV5-1|NA
TGCGCCAGCAGCCCCGGAGGGGCTGGGACTGAAGCTTTCTTT
CASSPGGAGTEAFF
>TRBJ2-7|TRBD1|TRBV5-1|NA
TGCGCCAGCAGCCCGGGACAGGGTTACGTCTACGAGCAGTACTTC
CASSPGQGYVYEQYF
>TRBJ2-5|TRBD2|TRBV7-9|NA
TGTGCCAGCAGCTTACCTCCCCGCCTAGCGGGTATTAAAGAGACCCAGTACTTC
CASSLPPRLAGIKETQYF
>TRBJ2-7|TRBD2|TRBV7-2|NA
TGTGCCAGCAGCTCTCGACTAGCTGGAAACGAGCAGTACTTC
CASSSRLAGNEQYF
>TRBJ2-3|NA|TRBV13|NA
TGTGCCAGCAGCTCTATCGCGGTAGCAACGGATACGCAGTATTTT
CASSSIAVATDTQYF
>TRBJ2-7|TRBD2|TRBV7-6|NA
TGTGCCAGCAGCACCCGGACTAGCGGGAGTCACTACGAGCAGTACTTC
CASSTRTSGSHYEQYF
>TRBJ2-5|NA|TRBV18|once
TGTGCCAGCTCACCCCAGGAGACCCAGTACTTC
CASSPQETQYF
>TRBJ1-2|NA|TRBV27|NA
TGTGCCAGCAGTTTCTCTGACACCTCTAACTATGGCTACACCTTC
CASSFSDTSNYGYTF
>TRBJ2-7|TRBD1|TRBV11-1|once
TGTGCCAGCAGCCGGGGACAGGGTAGCTACGAGCAGTACTTC
CASSRGQGSYEQYF
>TRBJ1-6|NA|TRBV27|NA
TGTGCCAGCAGTTTTGAGAGCCAGGGAACACCCCTCCACTTT
CASSFESQGTPLHF
>TRBJ2-7|TRBD2|TRBV19|NA
TGTGCCAGTAGTACCCCCCCAGGGCGGGGGTCAAACGGCGGGCAGTACTTC
CASSTPPGRGSNGGQYF